This TCR beta chain was obtained from a study of CD8+ T cells in alopecia areata. Study-wide findings and caveats: Whereas mice showed it more clearly, TCR sharing across patients was murkier, possibly because of HLA.

The V end lost 4 bases, the J end lost 7 bases, and 14 bases lay between the germline ends. CDR1 and CDR2 (germline): SQVTM, ANQGSEA. This CDR3 has 13 amino acids. Isolated RNA was reverse transcribed into cDNA used as the sequencing template. Assay used: immunoSEQ multiplex PCR; TCRdb lists only in-frame clones, some missing. This sample yields 100,000 to 150,000 clones, of which about 46% are seen a single time; 8% to 11% belongs to the top ten. The sample holds a few counts of this clone. Its antigen remains unknown. V gene TRBV29-1 combines with J gene TRBJ2-1; D gene uncertain. Sequenced material: NKG2D-low CD8+ T cells sorted from blood. The sequence was obtained from a human donor with alopecia areata. The CDR3 sequence: CSVGLGLGNEQFF. DNA for the CDR3: TGCAGCGTTGGCCTAGGGCTCGGGAATGAGCAGTTCTTC.